This T cell receptor (beta chain) comes out of a study of T cell repertoires in cytomegalovirus infection. About the research overall: From public TCR beta signatures came an indication of both CMV infection and matching HLA type.

With regard to this clonotype: Antigen unknown.

Using its own MiXCR run on the reads, TCRdb lists one record per CDR3 protein. The sample has around 450,000 distinct CDR3 sequences, about 33% seen once; the top ten hold roughly an eighth. Overall study results and limits: Of the TCR beta families, the public ones yielded a cumulative frequency that identified carriers of CMV plus the relevant HLA. The ex vivo response was dominated by HLA-C-restricted CMV-specific TCR beta clonotypes.

V was trimmed by 10 bases and J by 0 bases, leaving 10 bases between them. Germline V gene data show CDR1 as MNHNY and CDR2 as SVGAGI (reference sequence). The length of the CDR3 is 13 residues. The chain uses TRBV6-6 and TRBJ1-3; perhaps TRBD1 as D (6 bases). This TCR was sampled from a human donor in good health (CMV status not recorded). Some clones in this sample may be carry-over from other donors' samples. The sequenced sample was PBMCs. The CDR3 spells CATLQGSGNTIYF. CDR3 DNA: TGTGCCACCCTACAGGGCTCTGGAAACACCATATATTTT.